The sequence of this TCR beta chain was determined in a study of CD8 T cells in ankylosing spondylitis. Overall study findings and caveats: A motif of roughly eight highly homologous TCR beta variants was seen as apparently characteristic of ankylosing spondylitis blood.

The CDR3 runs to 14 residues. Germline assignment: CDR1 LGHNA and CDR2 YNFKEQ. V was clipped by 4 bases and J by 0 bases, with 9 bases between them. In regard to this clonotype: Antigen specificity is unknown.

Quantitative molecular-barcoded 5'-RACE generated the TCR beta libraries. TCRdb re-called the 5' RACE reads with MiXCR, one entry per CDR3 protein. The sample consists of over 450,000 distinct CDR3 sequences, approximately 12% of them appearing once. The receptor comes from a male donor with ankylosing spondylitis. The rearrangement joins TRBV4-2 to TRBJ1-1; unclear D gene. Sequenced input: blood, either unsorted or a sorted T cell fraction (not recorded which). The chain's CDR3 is CASSPLRMNTEAFF. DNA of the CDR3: TGTGCCAGCAGCCCCCTACGGATGAACACTGAAGCTTTCTTT.